The 21 T cell receptor beta chains presented below share a single source sample, sequenced in a study of cytomegalovirus exposure and HLA in healthy donors. Use of 60 Vbeta and 13 Jbeta primers characterized the PCR. The data were produced by immunoSEQ multiplex PCR, yet TCRdb's version contains in-frame clones alone and is incomplete. In all, the sample yields fewer than 150,000 clones. Sequences were obtained from PBMCs. These receptors originate from a man aged 35 to 55 in good health and CMV-seronegative.

This chain links TRBV2 with TRBJ1-1; 8 positions agree with TRBD1. The trim removed 4 bases at V and 4 bases at J, leaving 5 bases unmatched. CDR3 length: 14 residues. Germline lookup yields CDR1 SNHLY and CDR2 FYNNEI. CDR3 protein: CASSAQGATTEAFF. Here the CDR3 DNA reads TGTGCCAGCAGTGCTCAGGGGGCGACCACTGAAGCTTTCTTT.

The chain couples TRBV4-2 to TRBJ2-7; 7 nucleotides match TRBD2. Per the germline V gene, CDR1 is LGHNA and CDR2 is YNFKEQ. The CDR3 extends over 12 amino acids. In nucleotides, the CDR3 is TGTGCAGTGGGGGGGACCGCCTACGAGCAGTACTTC. Translation gives CAVGGTAYEQYF.

V gene TRBV5-4 combines with J gene TRBJ2-5, with D possibly matching TRBD2 (5 bases). The CDR3 totals 14 residues. Germline V gene lookup returns CDR1 SGHNT and CDR2 YYREEE (reference sequence). Trimming stripped 4 bases from V and 3 bases from J, with 13 bases between. CDR3 amino acids: CASSQPSAEETQYF. In DNA, the CDR3 is TGTGCCAGCAGCCAGCCCTCAGCGGAAGAGACCCAGTACTTC.

The chain employs TRBV19 and TRBJ1-1, with 8 bases aligning to TRBD1. The V segment lost 3 bases and the J segment 1 base; nucleotides outside the gene matches: 1. The CDR3 is made up of 14 amino acids. CDR1 and CDR2 (germline): LNHDA, SQIVND (reference sequence). The CDR3 reads CASSIDRGNTEAFF. The CDR3 DNA sequence: TGTGCCAGTAGTATTGACAGGGGGAACACTGAAGCTTTCTTT.

V is TRBV6-1 and J is TRBJ2-5; 9 nucleotides match TRBD2. The CDR3 consists of 14 residues. Germline CDR1 MNHNS, CDR2 SASEGT. The V gene end was trimmed by 1 base and the J gene end by 5 bases; junction bases not matched to a gene: 2. As DNA, the CDR3 is TGTGCCAGCAGTGAAGGCGGGGGGGCGGAGACCCAGTACTTC. It specifies CASSEGGGAETQYF.

The chain is built from TRBV6-4 and TRBJ2-7, with D maybe TRBD2 (7 bases). CDR1 and CDR2 from the germline V gene are MRHNA and SNTAGT. Trimming shortened V by 6 bases and J by 6 bases, and 18 bases separated the two germline ends. There are 14 residues in the CDR3. CDR3 sequence reads: CASSPMGGGLEQYF. The CDR3 DNA follows: TGTGCCAGCAGCCCTATGGGGGGGGGCCTCGAGCAGTACTTC.

The rearrangement uses TRBV6-1 and TRBJ1-5; 9 nucleotides line up with TRBD1. Germline-derived CDR1 and CDR2 are MNHNS and SASEGT. This CDR3 spans 16 amino acids. Trimming cost V 3 bases and J 3 bases; bases outside gene matches: 6. The CDR3 protein is CASSDPGTGNNQPQHF. The CDR3 DNA is TGTGCCAGCAGTGACCCAGGGACAGGGAACAATCAGCCCCAGCATTTT.

This sequence joins TRBV5-8 and TRBJ2-7; 7 positions agree with TRBD1. This CDR3 spans 15 amino acids. Trimming took 6 bases from V and 2 from J; bases not matched to a gene: 11. CDR1 is SGHTS, CDR2 YDEGEE, per germline. The CDR3 spells CASTSWTGWAYEQYF. In DNA form, the CDR3 reads TGTGCCAGCACGTCCTGGACAGGTTGGGCCTACGAGCAGTACTTC.

The chain joins TRBV7-2 to TRBJ1-2, with D unclear. The germline V gene has CDR1 SGHTA and CDR2 FQGNSA. This CDR3 region has 12 residues. The V gene lost 1 base and the J gene lost 8 bases, with 8 bases spanning the gap. Written as DNA, the CDR3 is TGTGCCAGCAGCTTAGGTTCCTCCGGCTACACCTTC. This translates into CASSLGSSGYTF.

This chain connects TRBV15 to TRBJ1-3; D may be TRBD1 (6 bases). V gave up 1 base and J gave up 2 bases, with 9 bases separating them. This CDR3 is built from 15 residues. CDR1 is LNHNV, CDR2 YYDKDF, per germline (reference sequence). The CDR3 region is CATSRAGTTGNTIYF. The CDR3 nucleotides are TGTGCCACCAGCAGAGCCGGGACAACTGGAAACACCATATATTTT.

The chain couples TRBV6-6 to TRBJ1-3, with TRBD1 as a possible D gene (6 bases). V was clipped by 1 base and J by 0 bases, with 10 bases between them. CDR1 is MNHNY, CDR2 SVGAGI, per germline (reference sequence). The length of the CDR3 is 16 residues. The CDR3 loop reads CASSYWDMISGNTIYF. The CDR3 DNA reads TGTGCCAGCAGTTACTGGGACATGATCTCTGGAAACACCATATATTTT.

V usage is TRBV19 and J usage is TRBJ2-7; TRBD2 might be the D (5 bases). The CDR3 contains 15 residues. V lost 4 bases, J lost 3 bases, and 16 bases lay in between. Germline V lookup: CDR1 LNHDA, CDR2 SQIVND (reference sequence). The CDR3 region is CASSSSAGKGYEQYF. CDR3 bases: TGTGCCAGTAGTAGTTCTGCGGGTAAGGGCTACGAGCAGTACTTC.

A word on this clone: Other nucleotide sequences in the sample specify the same CDR3. The rearrangement joins TRBV29-1 to TRBJ2-3, with 9 nucleotides matching TRBD1. The V and J ends lost 6 bases and 3 bases, in that order; junction bases with no gene match: 1. This CDR3 is built from 12 residues. In germline, CDR1 is SQVTM, CDR2 ANQGSEA. CDR3 amino acids: CSVGTGTDTQYF. The CDR3 bases are TGCAGCGTCGGGACAGGGACAGATACGCAGTATTTT.

J is TRBJ1-6 and V is TRBV5-1; 8 nucleotides line up with TRBD1. J was trimmed by 7 bases and V by 4 bases; bases with no gene match: 7. The CDR3 totals 15 residues. Germline lookup yields CDR1 SGHRS and CDR2 YFSETQ. In DNA form, the CDR3 reads TGCGCCAGCAGCATCGGGACAGGAGGCAATTCACCCCTCCACTTT. Its protein is CASSIGTGGNSPLHF.

The chain employs TRBV10-3 and TRBJ2-7; D possibly corresponds to TRBD2 (7 bases). The germline V gene encodes CDR1 ENHRY and CDR2 SYGVKD. This CDR3 region has 13 residues. The germline V and J ends were trimmed by 10 bases and 5 bases, with 18 bases remaining between them. CDR3 in amino acids: CATLRGARDEQYF. The CDR3 coding sequence is TGTGCCACCCTCCGGGGGGCCCGGGACGAGCAGTACTTC.

The rearrangement links TRBV2 to TRBJ1-2, with 9 bases fitting TRBD1. The V gene end was trimmed by 6 bases and the J gene end by 8 bases; junction bases not matched to a gene: 10. The germline CDR1 and CDR2 sequences are SNHLY and FYNNEI. The CDR3 has 14 amino acids. The CDR3 sequence: CASSDLQGAEGYTF. The CDR3, as DNA: TGTGCCAGCAGCGATCTACAGGGGGCGGAAGGCTACACCTTC.

The CDR3 reads CASRTGGTAGYTF. The CDR3 nucleotides are TGTGCCAGCAGGACAGGGGGCACTGCGGGCTACACCTTC. The V gene is TRBV6-5, the J gene TRBJ1-2; 10 positions agree with TRBD1. With 6 bases clipped from V and 8 bases from J, the junction kept 6 bases outside the gene matches. The germline gives CDR1 MNHEY, CDR2 SVGAGI. The CDR3 loop spans 13 amino acids.

CDR3 in DNA: TGTGCCAGTAGTCGAAACAACAATCAGCCCCAGCATTTT. Amino acids: CASSRNNNQPQHF. The chain is built from TRBV19 and TRBJ1-5; D remains ambiguous. The CDR3 is 13 amino acids. The germline CDR1 and CDR2 sequences are LNHDA and SQIVND (reference sequence). V was clipped by 5 bases and J by 3 bases, with 8 bases between them.

On this clone itself: The junction and the germline gene differ at one end; a read error may be behind it. The chain joins TRBV6-5 to TRBJ1-2; D unclear. Germline CDR1 and CDR2: MNHEY and SVGAGI. The CDR3 spans 13 residues. CDR3 bases: TGTGCCACCAGTTATGGGAGAGGCTATGGCTACACCTTC. Protein: CATSYGRGYGYTF.

The chain uses TRBV6-6 and TRBJ2-7; perhaps TRBD1 as D (6 bases). Germline lookup yields CDR1 MNHNY and CDR2 SVGAGI (reference sequence). The CDR3 length is 12 residues. Trimming pared 3 bases from V and 4 bases from J, leaving 7 bases between. The CDR3 here is CASSYTGYEQYF. The CDR3, as DNA: TGTGCCAGCAGTTATACAGGGTACGAGCAGTACTTC.

This chain connects TRBV5-4 to TRBJ2-7, with D unresolved. The ends were cut back, 0 bases at V and 3 bases at J, with 10 bases in the middle. CDR3 length: 14 amino acids. Germline V gene lookup returns CDR1 SGHNT and CDR2 YYREEE (reference sequence). This chain's CDR3 is CASSLAGPLYEQYF. CDR3 bases: TGTGCCAGCAGCTTGGCCGGTCCACTCTACGAGCAGTACTTC.